A selection of T cell receptor beta chains follows, all from one sample in a study of blood T cells in healthy people across ages. TCRdb re-called the 5' RACE reads through MiXCR, storing one row per CDR3 protein. In the table there are hundreds of thousands of distinct CDR3 sequences, 32% of which are singletons. Material for sequencing was blood. All receptors come from a woman of 80 years or more in good health. Both conserved end residues are part of each CDR3. A D gene is named only where the DNA matches it firmly. Size values are once, few and many counts, or a class for expanded clones, and some rows have none.

TRBJ1-3 | - | - | TRBV15 | CATSSRDSLYGNTIYF | TGTGCCACCAGCAGCCGGGACTCCCTTTATGGAAACACCATATATTTT
TRBJ2-1 | many | TRBD2 | TRBV11-2 | CASSLVGGGNNEQFF | TGTGCCAGCAGCTTAGTGGGCGGGGGAAACAATGAGCAGTTCTTC
TRBJ1-1 | - | - | TRBV29-1 | CSAYTPLDTEAFF | TGCAGCGCCTACACACCGCTGGACACTGAAGCTTTCTTT
TRBJ2-7 | many | TRBD2 | TRBV20-1 | CSAETGLAGVYEQYF | TGCAGTGCCGAGACGGGACTAGCGGGGGTCTACGAGCAGTACTTC
TRBJ1-6 | many | TRBD1 | TRBV27 | CASSFGQVEGSPLHF | TGTGCCAGCAGTTTCGGACAGGTTGAAGGATCACCCCTCCACTTT
TRBJ2-5 | - | TRBD2 | TRBV7-7 | CASSRTSGGETQYF | TGTGCTAGCAGCCGGACTAGCGGGGGAGAGACCCAGTACTTC
TRBJ2-2 | once | - | TRBV7-2 | CASSRRPTGGTGELFF | TGTGCCAGCAGCCGTCGGCCGACAGGAGGCACCGGGGAGCTGTTTTTT
TRBJ2-2 | few | TRBD2 | TRBV5-4 | CASSLFHSGGPTGELFF | TGTGCCAGCAGCTTGTTTCACAGCGGGGGGCCCACCGGGGAGCTGTTTTTT
TRBJ2-7 | - | - | TRBV12-3/TRBV12-4 | CASNQNLGDEQYF | TGTGCCAGTAATCAGAACCTGGGAGACGAGCAGTACTTC
TRBJ2-7 | - | TRBD1 | TRBV7-2 | CASSLDRGSYNEQYF | TGTGCCAGCAGCCTGGACAGGGGTTCCTACAATGAGCAGTACTTC
TRBJ1-1 | few | - | TRBV9 | CASSEGRGNSNTEAFF | TGTGCCAGCAGCGAGGGGCGGGGGAACTCGAACACTGAAGCTTTCTTT
TRBJ2-7 | many | - | TRBV14 | CASSQDGVSYEQYF | TGTGCCAGCAGCCAAGACGGTGTCTCCTACGAGCAGTACTTC
TRBJ2-7 | - | - | TRBV6-6 | CASSKDRRGAYEQYF | TGTGCCAGCAGCAAAGACAGGCGGGGCGCCTACGAGCAGTACTTC
TRBJ2-3 | few | - | TRBV28 | CAGSFPGGGTDTQYF | TGTGCCGGCAGTTTCCCTGGGGGCGGCACAGATACGCAGTATTTT
TRBJ2-4 | - | - | TRBV3-1 | CASSQGGGALAKNIQYF | TGTGCCAGCAGCCAAGGTGGAGGGGCCCTAGCCAAAAACATTCAGTACTTC
TRBJ1-1 | many | - | TRBV7-3 | CASSISGTGGSEAFF | TGTGCCAGCAGCATTTCCGGGACGGGAGGGTCTGAAGCTTTCTTT
TRBJ2-1 | - | TRBD2 | TRBV12-3/TRBV12-4 | CASSLGRLAGGKNEQFF | TGTGCCAGCAGTTTAGGCCGACTAGCGGGGGGAAAAAATGAGCAGTTCTTC